These 10 T cell receptor beta chains originate from one sample sequenced in a study of blood T cell repertoires in COVID-19. Generated by immunoSEQ multiplex PCR, the TCRdb table keeps only in-frame clones and is missing some. The sample contains roughly 110,000 clones, approximately 83% of which appear only once. The specimen sequenced was peripheral blood. All receptors come from a woman in her 70s with acute or convalescent COVID-19.

The genes are TRBV2 and TRBJ2-2, with unresolved D. Between the trimmed V and J ends, which lost 6 bases and 2 bases, there was a span of 16 bases. Germline V gene lookup returns CDR1 SNHLY and CDR2 FYNNEI. This CDR3 region has 16 residues. The CDR3 region is CASSPRIPLNTGELFF. The CDR3 DNA reads TGTGCCAGCAGCCCCCGCATCCCGCTAAACACCGGGGAGCTGTTTTTT.

The chain recombines TRBV12-3 or TRBV12-4 with TRBJ2-3; weak D call: TRBD2 (5 bases). The CDR3 covers 12 residues. The V and J ends lost 7 bases and 5 bases respectively, with 10 bases between them. The chain's CDR3 is CASKPAGDTQYF. The CDR3 nucleotides read TGTGCCAGCAAACCGGCGGGAGATACGCAGTATTTT.

This clone was seen more than once but under ten times. The chain has TRBV2 and TRBJ1-4, with 7 bases identical to TRBD1. With 4 bases clipped from V and 7 bases from J, the junction kept 3 bases outside the gene matches. This CDR3 spans 13 amino acids. Germline values: CDR1 SNHLY, CDR2 FYNNEI. Here the CDR3 reads CASSGQGGEKLFF. CDR3 DNA sequence: TGTGCCAGCAGTGGACAGGGTGGTGAAAAACTGTTTTTT.

The V call is TRBV7-9, the J call TRBJ1-4; TRBD1 agrees at 7 bases. V dropped 4 bases and J dropped 5; count of bases not matched to a gene: 7. The germline CDR1 and CDR2 sequences are SEHNR and FQNEAQ (reference sequence). The length of the CDR3 is 15 residues. The CDR3 DNA is TGTGCCAGCAGCTCCAAGGCACAGGGGAATGAAAAACTGTTTTTT. This gives the protein CASSSKAQGNEKLFF.

The rearrangement joins TRBV12-2 to TRBJ2-7; the DNA was not compared with TRBD2, the D call given in the table. TRBV12-2 is classified as a pseudogene. CDR3 length: 15 residues. This CDR3 is CASRLGPGLSYEQYF. The CDR3 region has the DNA TGTGCAAGTCGCTTAGGCCCGGGACTTTCCTACGAGCAGTACTTC.

This clone came up a few times. The gene calls are TRBV9 and TRBJ1-4, with 9 bases lining up with TRBD1. Germline CDR1 reads SGDLS; CDR2 reads YYNGEE. The V gene end was trimmed by 0 bases and the J gene end by 4 bases; junction bases not matched to a gene: 10. This CDR3 spans 18 amino acids. The CDR3 DNA follows: TGTGCCAGCAGCGTAGGGACAGGGGATCCCATTGGTAATGAAAAACTGTTTTTT. Protein sequence: CASSVGTGDPIGNEKLFF.

The genes are TRBV3-1 (or the pseudogene TRBV3-2) and TRBJ1-2; the D gene is possibly TRBD1 (6 bases). V was cut by 1 base and J by 0 bases, with 9 bases left in between. This CDR3 is 15 amino acids long. Germline CDR1 LGHDT, CDR2 YNNKEL (reference sequence). The CDR3 reads CASSQGTETNYGYTF. CDR3 nucleotides: TGTGCCAGCAGCCAAGGGACAGAAACTAACTATGGCTACACCTTC.

This clone was recorded once. V usage is TRBV4-1 and J usage is TRBJ2-7; D may be TRBD2 (7 bases). V lost 1 base and J lost 4, with 11 bases in between. This CDR3 is built from 14 residues. Germline-derived CDR1 and CDR2 are MGHRA and YSYEKL. CDR3 sequence (DNA): TGCGCCAGCAGCCAAGCGGGGGGCGTGTACGAGCAGTACTTC. Its protein product is CASSQAGGVYEQYF.

J is TRBJ2-1 and V is TRBV3-1 (or the pseudogene TRBV3-2); D is possibly TRBD2 (5 bases). CDR1 is LGHDT and CDR2 is YNNKEL in the germline V gene (reference sequence). This CDR3 is 15 amino acids long. The V end lost 6 bases, the J end lost 4 bases, and 16 bases lay between the germline ends. This CDR3 is CASSRGIGKYNEQFF. The CDR3 DNA reads TGTGCCAGCAGTCGAGGGATAGGGAAATACAATGAGCAGTTCTTC.

This clone was counted a single time. The chain uses TRBV5-1 and TRBJ1-2; 12 bases are shared with TRBD1. J lost 5 bases, V lost 4 bases, and 6 bases had no gene match. CDR1 is SGHRS and CDR2 is YFSETQ in the germline V gene. The CDR3 sequence is 15 residues long. The CDR3 here is CASSEGQGAFYGYTF. CDR3 in DNA: TGCGCCAGCAGCGAGGGACAGGGGGCGTTTTATGGCTACACCTTC.